The 20 T cell receptor beta chains below were found in one sample sequenced in a study of T cell repertoires in cytomegalovirus infection. TCRdb fed the reads into MiXCR, producing one record per CDR3 protein. The sample has approximately 500,000 distinct CDR3 sequences; more than 25% are singletons. The sample comprised PBMCs. These receptors originate from a human donor in good health (CMV status not recorded). Some clones in this sample may be carry-over from other donors' samples.

Ten or more counts support this clonotype. This chain uses TRBV12-3 or TRBV12-4 with TRBJ2-3, with a possible D match to TRBD2 (5 bases). The CDR3 totals 15 residues. Trimming cost V 0 bases and J 1 base, with 8 bases left between them. The CDR3 here is CASSLALGGTDTQYF. The CDR3, as DNA: TGTGCCAGCAGTTTAGCGCTCGGGGGCACAGATACGCAGTATTTT.

The chain couples TRBV4-1 to TRBJ2-6; weak D call: TRBD2 (5 bases). The CDR3 sequence is 20 residues long. V was shortened by 0 bases and J by 0 bases, with 18 bases between the two germline ends. CDR1 is MGHRA and CDR2 is YSYEKL in the germline V gene. The CDR3 protein is CASSQEDLGSDYSGANVLTF. Written as DNA, the CDR3 is TGCGCCAGCAGCCAAGAGGACCTGGGCAGCGACTACTCTGGGGCCAACGTCCTGACTTTC.

Worth noting for this clonotype: Compared with germline, one end of the junction differs, possibly owing to a read error. The chain links TRBV12-3 or TRBV12-4 to TRBJ2-3; TRBD2 agrees at 12 bases. The CDR3 covers 14 residues. Here the CDR3 DNA reads TGTACCAGCCGACTAGCGGGAGCCATAGATACGCAGTATTTT. Translated: CTSRLAGAIDTQYF.

At least ten counts were recorded for this clonotype. At one boundary the junction diverges from the germline segment, which might be a read error. The chain links TRBV7-9 to TRBJ2-7; D not certain. Germline V gene sequence: CDR1 SEHNR, CDR2 FQNEAQ (reference sequence). This CDR3 contains 14 residues. The CDR3 protein is CASSLASPPYAQYF. The CDR3 DNA is TGTGCCAGCAGCTTAGCCAGCCCGCCCTACGCGCAGTACTTC.

V usage is TRBV19 and J usage is TRBJ2-3, with no clear D. Germline V gene lookup returns CDR1 LNHDA and CDR2 SQIVND (reference sequence). Trimming left V 6 bases short and J 0 bases short, with 13 bases between. CDR3 length equals 15 residues. In DNA form, the CDR3 reads TGTGCCAGTAGCCATCAGAGCACTAGCACAGATACGCAGTATTTT. Translation: CASSHQSTSTDTQYF. Looking up the rest from reference TRBV19 and TRBJ2-3 gives the full variable domain: DGGITQSPKYLFRKEGQNVTLSCEQNLNHDAMYWYRQDPGQGLRLIYYSQIVNDFQKGDIAEGYSVSREKKESFPLTVTSAQKNPTAFYLCASSHQSTSTDTQYFGPGTRLTVL.

In its sample, this clonotype was seen a few times. The V and J genes are TRBV12-3 or TRBV12-4 and TRBJ2-5; possibly TRBD1 for D (6 bases). The CDR3 is 12 residues long. The V end lost 6 bases, the J end lost 11 bases, and 16 bases lay between the germline ends. The CDR3, as DNA: TGTGCCAGCAGGAGAACAGGGAACCGGCAGTACTTC. Residues: CASRRTGNRQYF.

As concerns this clonotype: The junction departs from germline at one end; a sequencing error may be responsible. Here the CDR3 reads CASSSRTGGQRYTEQFF. The CDR3 DNA sequence: TGTGCCAGCAGTTCTCGGACAGGCGGTCAGCGGTACACTGAGCAGTTCTTC. The chain employs TRBV6-2 or TRBV6-3 and TRBJ2-1, with 7 positions matching TRBD1. CDR3 length: 17 residues. The germline gives CDR1 MNHEY, CDR2 SVGEGT.

The V and J genes are TRBV7-8 and TRBJ1-1; D ambiguous. The CDR3 loop spans 14 amino acids. Germline V gene lookup returns CDR1 SGHVS and CDR2 FQNEAQ. Trimming shortened V by 3 bases and J by 4 bases, and 12 bases separated the two germline ends. The CDR3 spells CASSFYEGGTEAFF. CDR3 in DNA: TGTGCCAGCAGCTTCTATGAGGGAGGCACTGAAGCTTTCTTT.

This clonotype has just a few counts. CDR3 amino acids: CAISAEGSGELFF. CDR3 DNA: TGTGCCATCAGTGCTGAGGGTTCCGGGGAGCTGTTTTTT. The chain has TRBV10-3 and TRBJ2-2; D is perhaps TRBD2 (5 bases). The CDR3 is 13 residues long. Between the trimmed V and J ends, which lost 4 bases and 6 bases, there was a span of 9 bases. Germline V gene sequence: CDR1 ENHRY, CDR2 SYGVKD.

This clonotype was counted between two and nine times. The chain is built from TRBV6-6 and TRBJ2-7; TRBD2 is a possible D gene (5 bases). The CDR3 length is 15 residues. The germline V and J ends were trimmed by 5 bases and 3 bases, with 17 bases remaining between them. The V gene's germline CDR1 is MNHNY and CDR2 SVGAGI (reference sequence). Here the CDR3 reads CASSPEAGGLYEQYV. For the CDR3, the DNA is TGTGCCAGCAGTCCCGAGGCAGGTGGACTCTACGAGCAGTACGTC.

In its sample, this clonotype was seen many times. This chain connects TRBV7-2 to TRBJ2-3; possibly TRBD2 for D (7 bases). CDR3 length: 17 residues. V lost 2 bases and J 3 bases, leaving 18 bases between the germline ends. Germline V gene data show CDR1 as SGHTA and CDR2 as FQGNSA. The CDR3 nucleotides are TGTGCCAGCAGCTTAACGGGGGCGGGAGCCGGGACAGATACGCAGTATTTT. Residues: CASSLTGAGAGTDTQYF.

There are a few counts of this clonotype. J is TRBJ2-7 and V is TRBV5-4; D may correspond to TRBD1 or TRBD2 (7 bases each). V lost 4 bases, J lost 6 bases, and 17 bases lay in between. From germline, CDR1 is SGHNT and CDR2 YYREEE (reference sequence). The CDR3 has 14 amino acids. The CDR3 nucleotides are TGTGCCAGCAGCGCTCAGGGGGGGCAGGGCGAGCAGTACGTC. It is translated as CASSAQGGQGEQYV.

The V gene is TRBV12-3 or TRBV12-4, the J gene TRBJ2-7, with 8 bases fitting TRBD1. V lost 6 bases, J lost 0 bases, and 10 bases stayed unmatched. This CDR3 is 16 amino acids long. The CDR3 sequence: CASRVAGGKSSYEQYF. The CDR3 DNA is TGTGCCAGCAGGGTAGCAGGGGGCAAGAGCTCCTACGAGCAGTACTTC.

This clonotype was seen only a few times. CDR3 coding DNA: TGTGCCAGCAGCTCCGGGGCAGCTCTAGCCAAAAACATTCAGTACTTC. It translates to CASSSGAALAKNIQYF. The chain couples TRBV6-2 or TRBV6-3 to TRBJ2-4; D is tentatively TRBD1 or TRBD2 (5 bases each). Germline lookup yields CDR1 MNHEY and CDR2 SVGEGT. The CDR3 spans 16 residues. Trimming shortened V by 6 bases and J by 0 bases, and 15 bases separated the two germline ends.

This chain joins TRBV7-6 and TRBJ2-5; the D gene could be TRBD1 or TRBD2 (5 bases each). The CDR3 loop spans 14 amino acids. The germline V gene has CDR1 SGHVS and CDR2 FNYEAQ. Trimming stripped 5 bases from V and 4 bases from J, with 14 bases between. CDR3 protein: CASSLPRGGETQYF. CDR3 nucleotide sequence: TGTGCCAGCAGCCTCCCCCGGGGCGGAGAGACCCAGTACTTC.

The V and J genes are TRBV5-6 and TRBJ1-5, with D unresolved. Trimming shortened V by 2 bases and J by 7 bases, and 16 bases separated the two germline ends. Germline V gene data show CDR1 as SGHDT and CDR2 as YYEEEE. The CDR3 consists of 15 residues. CDR3 protein: CASSLGPDKRQPQHF. As DNA, the CDR3 is TGTGCCAGCAGCTTAGGGCCTGATAAAAGGCAGCCCCAGCATTTT.

The chain is built from TRBV7-2 and TRBJ2-3; a weak D match, TRBD1 (5 bases). CDR3 size: 15 residues. V lost 5 bases and J 0 bases, leaving 12 bases between the germline ends. Per the germline V gene, CDR1 is SGHTA and CDR2 is FQGNSA. CDR3 region: CASSPSRQSTDTQYF. In DNA, the CDR3 is TGTGCCAGCAGCCCCTCGAGACAGAGCACAGATACGCAGTATTTT. The variable domain in full, completed from reference TRBV7-2 and TRBJ2-3, reads GAGVSQSPSNKVTEKGKDVELRCDPISGHTALYWYRQSLGQGLEFLIYFQGNSAPDKSGLPSDRFSAERTGGSVSTLTIQRTQQEDSAVYLCASSPSRQSTDTQYFGPGTRLTVL.

This sequence joins TRBV14 and TRBJ2-3; D may be TRBD2 (6 bases). The length of the CDR3 is 14 residues. The ends were cut back, 6 bases at V and 2 bases at J, with 12 bases in the middle. Germline V gives CDR1 SGHDN, CDR2 FVKESK. CDR3 bases: TGTGCCAGCAGGTTGGGACTTCCCACAGATACGCAGTATTTT. It translates to CASRLGLPTDTQYF.

DNA for the CDR3: TGCAGCGTTGGAGTGGATATACAGGGCTACACCTTC. Translation: CSVGVDIQGYTF. The V call is TRBV29-1, the J call TRBJ1-2, with D hard to call. The V end lost 4 bases, the J end lost 8 bases, and 14 bases lay between the germline ends. The CDR3 has 12 amino acids. In germline, CDR1 is SQVTM, CDR2 ANQGSEA.

This clonotype was seen a few times. The J gene is TRBJ1-2, the V gene TRBV7-9; 8 bases map to TRBD1. There are 16 residues in the CDR3. The V gene end was trimmed by 9 bases and the J gene end by 4 bases; junction bases not matched to a gene: 16. The germline gives CDR1 SEHNR, CDR2 FQNEAQ (reference sequence). The CDR3 region has the DNA TGTGCCAGTCATCCGGCCGGGACAGGTCCTTTCTATGGCTACACCTTC. This translates into CASHPAGTGPFYGYTF.